The 22 T cell receptor beta chains given below trace back to one sample, sequenced in a study of T cells after yellow fever vaccination. MiXCR, run by TCRdb on the 5' RACE reads, gives a single entry per CDR3 protein. The sample consists of about 400,000 distinct CDR3 sequences, roughly 6.1% of them appearing once. The input for sequencing was PBMCs, taken 5 days after the yellow fever booster vaccination. Receptors were obtained from a man younger than 45 who received the YFV17D yellow fever vaccine.

This clonotype was seen at least ten times. CDR3 nucleotides: TGTGCCAGCAGTTATCGACCCCGGGAACAAGAGACCCAGTACTTC. Translating it yields CASSYRPREQETQYF. The gene calls are TRBV6-2 or TRBV6-3 and TRBJ2-5; D perhaps matches TRBD2 (5 bases). The CDR3 consists of 15 residues. Germline lookup yields CDR1 MNHEY and CDR2 SVGEGT. Trimming removed 3 bases from V and 2 bases from J, with 13 bases in between.

This clonotype was found a few times. V usage is TRBV20-1 and J usage is TRBJ2-6; D is undetermined. Trimming took off 2 bases at V and 1 base at J, with 3 bases between the two ends. The CDR3 is 13 amino acids. Germline V lookup: CDR1 DFQATT, CDR2 SNEGSKA (reference sequence). In DNA form, the CDR3 reads TGCAGTGCTAGATGGTCTGGGGCCAACGTCCTGACTTTC. Protein product: CSARWSGANVLTF.

The CDR3 DNA reads TGTGCCAGCAGCTTTGGAAGGCTCTCTGGAAACACCATATATTTT. It is translated as CASSFGRLSGNTIYF. The chain links TRBV7-9 to TRBJ1-3; D gene unclear. The V and J ends lost 3 bases and 0 bases respectively, with 9 bases between them. Per the germline V gene, CDR1 is SEHNR and CDR2 is FQNEAQ (reference sequence). The CDR3 runs to 15 residues.

V gene TRBV6-2 or TRBV6-3 combines with J gene TRBJ2-2, with TRBD2 identical over 8 bases. V shed 3 bases, J shed 2 bases, and the junction held 11 bases outside the gene matches. Looked up from germline, CDR1 is MNHEY and CDR2 is SVGEGT. CDR3 length: 18 residues. The CDR3 region is CASSYRGPGTRNTGELFF. The CDR3 DNA reads as TGTGCCAGCAGTTATCGGGGACCCGGGACTAGAAACACCGGGGAGCTGTTTTTT.

This clonotype was counted ten times or more. V usage is TRBV7-2 and J usage is TRBJ2-7, with D tentatively TRBD2 (7 bases). V was pared by 5 bases and J by 4 bases, with 18 bases between. The CDR3 spans 15 residues. The germline gives CDR1 SGHTA, CDR2 FQGNSA. The CDR3 loop is CASSPAGDKRYEQYF. The CDR3 DNA reads TGTGCCAGCAGCCCCGCGGGGGACAAAAGGTACGAGCAGTACTTC.

This clonotype was seen ten or more times. The chain joins TRBV12-3 or TRBV12-4 to TRBJ1-1; 7 bases are a match to TRBD1. The CDR3 is made up of 13 amino acids. Trimming at V came to 8 bases and at J to 5 bases, leaving 8 bases not matched to a gene. The CDR3 sequence is CASAGQMGTEAFF. CDR3 in DNA: TGTGCCAGCGCGGGACAGATGGGGACTGAAGCTTTCTTT.

The chain couples TRBV20-1 to TRBJ2-2, with TRBD1 identical over 9 bases. The CDR3 is 14 residues long. Looked up from germline, CDR1 is DFQATT and CDR2 is SNEGSKA (reference sequence). Trimming at V came to 4 bases and at J to 1 base, leaving 1 base not matched to a gene. The CDR3 DNA reads as TGCAGTGCTACGGACAGGGGGAACACCGGGGAGCTGTTTTTT. Translated, it gives CSATDRGNTGELFF.

This clonotype was seen more than once but under ten times. The rearrangement links TRBV11-2 to TRBJ2-2, with D unresolved. This CDR3 has 15 residues. Germline-derived CDR1 and CDR2 are SGHAT and FQNNGV. Trimming removed 2 bases from V and 4 bases from J, with 11 bases in between. The CDR3 is CASSLRHSSTGELFF. In DNA form, the CDR3 reads TGTGCCAGCAGCTTAAGACACTCGAGCACCGGGGAGCTGTTTTTT.

This clonotype has ten or more counts. The chain is built from TRBV12-3 or TRBV12-4 and TRBJ1-2, with 9 positions matching TRBD1. V lost 4 bases, J lost 0 bases, and 9 bases stayed unmatched. The CDR3 has 17 amino acids. CDR3 loop: CASSSGVRDRANYGYTF. CDR3 bases: TGTGCCAGCAGTTCAGGTGTCCGGGACAGGGCTAACTATGGCTACACCTTC.

This clonotype was observed many times. The rearrangement links TRBV25-1 to TRBJ2-2, with 8 bases identical to TRBD2. The germline CDR1 and CDR2 sequences are MGHDK and SYGVNS. The CDR3 consists of 19 residues. V lost 6 bases and J lost 4; bases outside the gene matches: 19. The CDR3 sequence: CASSPLGLSGSLGTGELFF. The CDR3 DNA follows: TGTGCCAGCAGCCCGCTGGGACTAAGCGGGAGTTTGGGCACCGGGGAGCTGTTTTTT. The entire variable domain, with the rest obtained from reference TRBV25-1 and TRBJ2-2, is as follows: EADIYQTPRYLVIGTGKKITLECSQTMGHDKMYWYQQDPGMELHLIHYSYGVNSTEKGDLSSESTVSRIRTEHFPLTLESARPSHTSQYLCASSPLGLSGSLGTGELFFGEGSRLTVL.

The sample holds many counts of this clonotype. J is TRBJ2-1 and V is TRBV7-9, with 8 bases lining up with TRBD2. V trimming: 5 bases; J trimming: 15 bases; junction bases outside the gene matches: 15. From germline, CDR1 is SEHNR and CDR2 FQNEAQ (reference sequence). This CDR3 has 14 amino acids. CDR3 DNA sequence: TGTGCCAGCAGCCAAAGATCAGCGGGAGTGCCACCGTTCTTC. Its translation: CASSQRSAGVPPFF.

This clonotype has at least ten counts. The chain is built from TRBV5-1 and TRBJ2-1; D ambiguous. Germline assignment: CDR1 SGHRS and CDR2 YFSETQ. V was shortened by 4 bases and J by 6 bases, with 11 bases between the two germline ends. The CDR3 runs 13 residues. The CDR3 sequence is CASSSLTFNEQFF. The CDR3 DNA reads as TGCGCCAGCAGCAGTCTCACCTTCAATGAGCAGTTCTTC.

The gene calls are TRBV20-1 and TRBJ2-1; 8 bases are shared with TRBD1. This CDR3 is built from 18 residues. CDR1 DFQATT and CDR2 SNEGSKA come from the germline V gene (reference sequence). The ends lost 6 bases at V and 0 bases at J; junction bases unmatched: 16. CDR3 sequence (DNA): TGCAGTGCGATCCAGGGGGCGAGACGCGAGAGCTCCTACAATGAGCAGTTCTTC. It translates to CSAIQGARRESSYNEQFF.

This clonotype has a handful of counts. V gene TRBV11-2 combines with J gene TRBJ2-7, with 13 bases aligning to TRBD2. Germline values: CDR1 SGHAT, CDR2 FQNNGV. This CDR3 spans 17 amino acids. Trimming took 3 bases from V and 5 from J; bases not matched to a gene: 10. The CDR3 region has the DNA TGTGCCAGCAGCTTGAATAGACTAGCGGGAGGACGCCACGAGCAGTACTTC. It translates to CASSLNRLAGGRHEQYF.

This clonotype was recorded a few times. The chain combines TRBV4-3 with TRBJ2-1; 7 positions agree with TRBD2. The V gene's germline CDR1 is LGHNA and CDR2 YSLEER. With V trimmed by 0 bases and J by 9 bases, 8 bases remained unmatched. The CDR3 has 15 residues. This CDR3 is CASSQDAGVLGEQFF. DNA of the CDR3: TGCGCCAGCAGCCAAGACGCGGGGGTCCTTGGTGAGCAGTTCTTC.

In its sample, this clonotype was seen a few times. The chain joins TRBV24-1 to TRBJ2-5; no definite D call. Germline V gives CDR1 KGHDR, CDR2 SFDVKD. The CDR3 extends over 15 amino acids. Trimming removed 4 bases at V and 1 base at J, with 12 bases between. The CDR3 loop is CATSEGGSIQETQYF. Here the CDR3 DNA reads TGTGCCACCAGTGAAGGTGGTAGTATCCAAGAGACCCAGTACTTC.

Note on this clonotype: A much larger clonotype is one base distant, so this may be a read error. The conserved final phenylalanine or tryptophan is absent from the CDR3, which likely points to a read error. The J gene is TRBJ1-1, the V gene TRBV5-5; no firm D call. V dropped 3 bases and J dropped 1 base, with 10 bases sitting between them. CDR3 length equals 14 residues. Looked up from germline, CDR1 is SGHKS and CDR2 is YYEKEE (reference sequence). The CDR3 loop reads CASSWFGTNTEAFS. CDR3 bases: TGTGCCAGCAGCTGGTTCGGAACGAACACTGAAGCTTTCTCT.

This chain joins TRBV27 and TRBJ2-7; 12 nucleotides line up with TRBD2. The germline V gene encodes CDR1 MNHEY and CDR2 SMNVEV (reference sequence). The CDR3 is 17 amino acids. Germline trimming cut 5 bases from V and 0 bases from J; bases unmatched to any gene: 8. The CDR3 coding sequence is TGTGCCAGCAGTCAAGGGACTAGCGGGCCCAGCTCCTACGAGCAGTACTTC. Amino acid sequence: CASSQGTSGPSSYEQYF.

The chain couples TRBV29-1 to TRBJ2-7, with a possible D match to TRBD1 (7 bases). Trimming took off 4 bases at V and 3 bases at J, with 16 bases between the two ends. Germline values: CDR1 SQVTM, CDR2 ANQGSEA. The CDR3 has 14 amino acids. The CDR3 is CSVGTKTGSYEQYF. CDR3 coding DNA: TGCAGCGTTGGGACTAAGACAGGGAGCTACGAGCAGTACTTC.

This clonotype was observed a handful of times. This rearrangement joins TRBV5-4 to TRBJ2-7, with D tentatively TRBD2 (6 bases). Trimming shortened V by 5 bases and J by 2 bases, and 14 bases separated the two germline ends. Germline CDR1 is SGHNT and CDR2 is YYREEE (reference sequence). The length of the CDR3 is 14 residues. CDR3 loop: CASRPGLEPYEQYF. CDR3 coding DNA: TGTGCCAGCAGGCCGGGACTTGAGCCCTACGAGCAGTACTTC.

Many counts were recorded for this clonotype. This rearrangement joins TRBV7-2 to TRBJ1-5, with no clear D. Germline CDR1 SGHTA, CDR2 FQGNSA. The germline V and J ends were trimmed by 1 base and 3 bases, with 4 bases remaining between them. The CDR3 spans 13 residues. The CDR3 loop reads CASSLGHNQPQHF. Here the CDR3 DNA reads TGTGCCAGCAGCTTAGGACACAATCAGCCCCAGCATTTT.

This clonotype was recorded many times. This chain links TRBV27 with TRBJ2-1, with TRBD2 identical over 11 bases. This CDR3 contains 16 residues. The J segment lost 2 bases and the V segment lost 7 bases, leaving 7 bases of the junction unmatched. From germline, CDR1 is MNHEY and CDR2 SMNVEV (reference sequence). In nucleotides, the CDR3 is TGTGCCAGCAAACCGGGACTAGCGGACCCCTACAATGAGCAGTTCTTC. As protein: CASKPGLADPYNEQFF.